This TCR beta chain was observed in a study of OX40 agonist ivuxolimab in advanced cancers. Study as a whole: Cohort: about 82% men, mean age 60, aged about 23 to 79.

As for this clone: Antigen: not known.

Study observations and caveats: At doses 0.1 to 3.0 mg/kg, CD4+ and CD8+ clones expanded. Expanded clones were, on average, more numerous in CD8+ T cells than in CD4+.

Using immunoSEQ multiplex PCR, the repertoire was profiled, and TCRdb retains in-frame clones only, with some absent. The sample holds 95,000 or so clones; just over 90% are singletons and the top ten take 0.45% to 0.6%. The CDR3 has 13 amino acids. Germline assignment: CDR1 MNHEY and CDR2 SVGAGI. V lost 7 bases, J lost 1 base, and 11 bases lay in between. V gene TRBV6-5 combines with J gene TRBJ2-7; the D is unclear. The sequence was collected from an adult with an advanced solid tumor such as melanoma, head and neck, liver or kidney cancer. Sequencing used CD4+ or CD8+ T cells sorted from blood, obtained in a trial of the OX40 agonist ivuxolimab. The CDR3 DNA sequence: TGTGCCAGCAATGTACACATTTCCTACGAGCAGTACTTC. This sequence encodes CASNVHISYEQYF.